This TCR beta chain originates from a study of response to subunit inactivated influenza vaccine. TCRdb redid the calling of the RT-PCR reads with MiXCR, one entry per CDR3 protein. The repertoire holds about 610,000 distinct CDR3 sequences, with about 14% as singletons. At least ten counts were recorded for this clonotype. Antigen specificity is unknown. Study-level results: The authors offered the suggestion that each seasonal influenza vaccination recruits few new T cells.

The sequence derives from a man aged 50-60 years who received an inactivated influenza vaccine. The specimen comprised PBMCs from blood, sampled about 13 days after vaccination.

CDR3 DNA sequence: TGTGCCAGCAGTCTCAGGAGCCTCTACGAGCAGTACTTC. Protein product: CASSLRSLYEQYF. V is TRBV6-2 or TRBV6-3 and J is TRBJ2-7; no reliable D call. This CDR3 is 13 amino acids long. CDR1 and CDR2 (germline): MNHEY, SVGEGT. V gave up 5 bases and J gave up 3 bases, with 11 bases separating them.